The table lists the clone carrying this T cell receptor (beta chain) with a few counts. Antigen specificity is unknown. The germline V gene has CDR1 SGHRS and CDR2 YFSETQ. The CDR3 length is 16 residues. The ends were cut back, 3 bases at V and 0 bases at J, with 15 bases in the middle. Preparation of TCR beta libraries was done by quantitative 5'-RACE with molecular barcodes. TCRdb passed the 5' RACE reads through MiXCR, listing each CDR3 protein once. The sample includes approximately 220,000 distinct CDR3 sequences, about 16% of them seen just once. These data originate in a study of CD8 T cells in ankylosing spondylitis. Study-wide results and caveats: Existing reports had already noted some motif variants in reactive arthritis synovial fluid and blood. Characteristic of ankylosing spondylitis blood, it appeared, was a TCR beta motif comprising several highly homologous variants. Disease-linked clones displayed a CD8+ phenotype and appeared relatively rarely in peripheral blood. Researchers reportedly found disease-linked clones significantly enriched in matched ankylosing spondylitis synovial fluid.

The chain couples TRBV5-1 to TRBJ1-1; D ambiguous. The sample consisted of blood, either unsorted or a sorted T cell fraction (not recorded which). This receptor was obtained from a male donor with ankylosing spondylitis. For the CDR3, the DNA is TGCGCCAGCAGCTCCCACCCGGAAAGCTTGAACACTGAAGCTTTCTTT. Its translation: CASSSHPESLNTEAFF.